The sample holds a few counts of the clone carrying this T cell receptor (beta chain). Germline V gene lookup returns CDR1 SGHDT and CDR2 YYEEEE. The CDR3 loop spans 15 amino acids. V lost 7 bases and J lost 4, with 15 bases in between. These data belong to a study of blood T cell repertoires in COVID-19. Turning to the study itself: The samples span acute and convalescent COVID-19 from the United States, Italy and Spain. From T cells, B-cell-depleted T cells, or PBMCs came the material, which was cDNA or gDNA.

Per the original methods: The assay estimated nucleated cells by amplifying reference gene primers. Clones were sequenced by immunoSEQ multiplex PCR, and TCRdb holds only the in-frame ones, with some missing. The V and J calls and the clone size are those of that table, but D and trimming were determined from the DNA. The sample consists of 180,000 or so clones, roughly 73% of them appearing once. V and J are TRBV5-6 and TRBJ1-6, with TRBD1 as a possible D gene (5 bases). The sequence was collected from a woman over 75 with active or convalescent COVID-19. Sequenced: peripheral blood. For the CDR3, the DNA is TGTGCCAGCTACAAAAGACAGATTTATAATTCACCCCTCCACTTT. Translating it yields CASYKRQIYNSPLHF.